Below, 10 T cell receptor beta chains from the same sample are listed, as sequenced in a study of T cell changes during pregnancy in multiple sclerosis. Assay used: immunoSEQ multiplex PCR; TCRdb lists only in-frame clones, some missing. The table shows 20,000 to 25,000 clones, with approximately 81% occurring only once. The sample consisted of CD8+ T cells from peripheral blood mononuclear cells, taken before pregnancy. The source of these receptors is a female donor with multiple sclerosis, enrolled in a pregnancy study.

CDR3 bases: TGCGCCAGCAGCCTGACAGGGCGTTTACGCTATGGCTACACCTTC. The encoded protein is CASSLTGRLRYGYTF. The V gene is TRBV5-1, the J gene TRBJ1-2, with 7 nucleotides matching TRBD1. CDR3 size: 15 residues. Germline CDR1 SGHRS, CDR2 YFSETQ. V trimming: 4 bases; J trimming: 4 bases; junction bases outside the gene matches: 10. The entire variable domain, with the rest obtained from reference TRBV5-1 and TRBJ1-2, is as follows: KAGVTQTPRYLIKTRGQQVTLSCSPISGHRSVSWYQQTPGQGLQFLFEYFSETQRNKGNFPGRFSGRQFSNSRSEMNVSTLELGDSALYLCASSLTGRLRYGYTFGSGTRLTVV.

Only one count was recorded for this clone. This chain joins TRBV28 and TRBJ1-2, with 7 bases that match TRBD1. V lost 8 bases to trimming and J lost 1 base; unmatched junction nucleotides: 4. The germline gives CDR1 MDHEN, CDR2 SYDVKM. There are 13 residues in the CDR3. CDR3 DNA sequence: TGTGCCAGCTCGGGACAGATTAACTATGGCTACACCTTC. It is translated as CASSGQINYGYTF.

V and J are TRBV19 and TRBJ2-7, with D possibly TRBD2 on 6 matching bases. The CDR3 consists of 12 residues. In germline, CDR1 is LNHDA, CDR2 SQIVND (reference sequence). With 8 bases removed from V and 4 bases from J, the gap between germline ends came to 12 bases. As DNA, the CDR3 is TGTGCCAGTTCGGGAGACCATTACGAGCAGTACTTC. It translates to CASSGDHYEQYF.

The CDR3 loop reads CASSLSPTSWSQETQYF. In DNA, the CDR3 is TGTGCCAGCAGCTTATCGCCCACTAGTTGGAGTCAAGAGACCCAGTACTTC. V gene TRBV5-6 combines with J gene TRBJ2-5; tentatively, D is TRBD2 (5 bases). This CDR3 region has 17 residues. Germline-derived CDR1 and CDR2 are SGHDT and YYEEEE. Trimming cost V 2 bases and J 2 bases, with 19 bases left between them. The complete variable domain, with remaining parts taken from reference TRBV5-6 and TRBJ2-5, reads DAGVTQSPTHLIKTRGQQVTLRCSPKSGHDTVSWYQQALGQGPQFIFQYYEEEERQRGNFPDRFSGHQFPNYSSELNVNALLLGDSALYLCASSLSPTSWSQETQYFGPGTRLLVL.

The V gene is TRBV19, the J gene TRBJ1-1; D remains ambiguous. This CDR3 contains 15 residues. The germline gives CDR1 LNHDA, CDR2 SQIVND (reference sequence). Trimming pared 4 bases from V and 1 base from J, leaving 13 bases between. CDR3: CASSRVRSGNTEAFF. For the CDR3, the DNA is TGTGCCAGTAGTAGAGTGCGGTCTGGGAACACTGAAGCTTTCTTT. The full variable domain, in which reference TRBV19 and TRBJ1-1 provide the parts outside the CDR3, is DGGITQSPKYLFRKEGQNVTLSCEQNLNHDAMYWYRQDPGQGLRLIYYSQIVNDFQKGDIAEGYSVSREKKESFPLTVTSAQKNPTAFYLCASSRVRSGNTEAFFGQGTRLTVV.

This clone was picked up one time. The rearrangement joins TRBV7-2 to TRBJ2-2, with TRBD2 identical over 7 bases. There are 16 residues in the CDR3. The junction had 16 bases not matched to a gene; V was cut back by 7 bases and J by 8 bases. Per germline, CDR1 SGHTA and CDR2 FQGNSA. The CDR3 sequence: CASTPRWSGAGGELFF. The DNA of the CDR3 is TGTGCCAGCACCCCCAGGTGGTCGGGAGCGGGGGGGGAGCTGTTTTTT.

This rearrangement joins TRBV7-9 to TRBJ2-3, with a possible D match to TRBD2 (6 bases). This CDR3 comprises 16 residues. The V end lost 1 base, the J end lost 1 base, and 12 bases lay between the germline ends. CDR1 and CDR2 (germline): SEHNR, FQNEAQ (reference sequence). The CDR3 nucleotides are TGTGCCAGCAGCTTAGTAGAACTAGCCGGCACAGATACGCAGTATTTT. Residues: CASSLVELAGTDTQYF. Supplemented by reference TRBV7-9 and TRBJ2-3, the full variable domain reads DTGVSQNPRHKITKRGQNVTFRCDPISEHNRLYWYRQTLGQGPEFLTYFQNEAQLEKSRLLSDRFSAERPKGSFSTLEIQRTEQGDSAMYLCASSLVELAGTDTQYFGPGTRLTVL.

The chain carries TRBV7-9 and TRBJ2-7; D is undetermined. The germline CDR1 and CDR2 sequences are SEHNR and FQNEAQ (reference sequence). The CDR3 spans 12 residues. Trimming removed 2 bases at V and 7 bases at J, with 9 bases between. The CDR3 DNA follows: TGTGCCAGCAGCTTATTCTCACAGGAGCAGTACTTC. Its protein product is CASSLFSQEQYF.

The chain has TRBV7-6 and TRBJ2-3, with TRBD2 matching 9 bases. CDR3 size: 17 residues. The V and J ends lost 1 base and 1 base, in that order; junction bases with no gene match: 6. CDR1 is SGHVS and CDR2 is FNYEAQ in the germline V gene. The CDR3 coding sequence is TGTGCCAGCAGCTTAGGCGCGGGAGGGCCGGGCACAGATACGCAGTATTTT. Amino acid sequence: CASSLGAGGPGTDTQYF.

The genes are TRBV27 and TRBJ2-7; 10 positions match TRBD1. The CDR3 is 17 residues long. Unmatched junction bases numbered 18, after V lost 4 bases and J lost 9 bases. Germline CDR1 reads MNHEY; CDR2 reads SMNVEV (reference sequence). This CDR3 reads CASSYLRAGQGVTVQYF. In DNA, the CDR3 is TGTGCCAGCAGTTATCTGCGAGCCGGACAGGGGGTTACAGTGCAGTACTTC.